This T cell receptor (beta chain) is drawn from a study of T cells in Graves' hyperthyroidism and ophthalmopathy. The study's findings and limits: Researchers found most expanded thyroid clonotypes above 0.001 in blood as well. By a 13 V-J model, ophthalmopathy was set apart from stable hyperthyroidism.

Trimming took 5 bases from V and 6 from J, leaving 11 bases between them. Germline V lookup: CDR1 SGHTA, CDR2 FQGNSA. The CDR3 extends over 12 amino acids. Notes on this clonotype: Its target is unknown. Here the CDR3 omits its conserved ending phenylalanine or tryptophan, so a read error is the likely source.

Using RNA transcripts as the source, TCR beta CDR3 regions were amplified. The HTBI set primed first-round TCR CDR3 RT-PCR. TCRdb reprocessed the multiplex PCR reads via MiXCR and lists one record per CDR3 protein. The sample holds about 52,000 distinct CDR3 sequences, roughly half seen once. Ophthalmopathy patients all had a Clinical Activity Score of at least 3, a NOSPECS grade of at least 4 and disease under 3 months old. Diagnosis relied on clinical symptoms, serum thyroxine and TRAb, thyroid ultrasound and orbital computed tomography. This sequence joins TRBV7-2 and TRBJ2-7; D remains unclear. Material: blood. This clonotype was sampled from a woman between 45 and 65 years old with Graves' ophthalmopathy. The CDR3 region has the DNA TGTGCCAGCAGCGAAAGGGAAGGCGAGCAGTACCTC. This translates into CASSEREGEQYL.